This T cell receptor beta chain was sequenced during a study of shared clonotypes between healthy human individuals. The V end lost 3 bases, the J end lost 1 base, and 13 bases lay between the germline ends. The CDR3 is 15 residues long. CDR1 and CDR2 (germline): SGHDT, YYEEEE. This was a deep-level run. Profiled with immunoSEQ multiplex PCR; TCRdb holds only in-frame clones, not every one. The top ten hold 1.4% of the sample, which has roughly 1,100,000 clones, around 76% seen once. The chain couples TRBV5-6 to TRBJ1-1, with no clear D. The source is a man in his late teens or twenties in good health. Sequencing input: memory CD4+ T cells sorted from blood. Subset defined: CD45RA-negative fraction. The CDR3 region is CASSWWRAPNTEAFF. DNA of the CDR3: TGTGCCAGCAGCTGGTGGCGGGCCCCGAACACTGAAGCTTTCTTT.